These 17 T cell receptor beta chains originate from one sample sequenced in a study of beta chain features in type 1 diabetes. Overall study results and limits: Type 1 diabetes patients had TCRB CDR3s that were shorter (moderately but significantly so) in all four CD4+ subsets.

What was sequenced were expressed TCRB transcripts, since all of the isolated RNA had been reverse transcribed. Sequencing was performed with immunoSEQ multiplex PCR; in TCRdb, only in-frame clones are kept and a portion is missing. Of about 700,000 clones in the sample, about an eighth were seen once. For these receptors, no antigen is known. The sequenced sample was naive CD4+ T cells from blood. Receptors originate from a man in his late teens or twenties with type 1 diabetes.

The rearrangement uses TRBV2 and TRBJ2-2; D ambiguous. CDR1 is SNHLY, CDR2 FYNNEI, per germline. V lost 0 bases to trimming and J lost 4 bases, with 6 bases between them. The CDR3 loop spans 14 amino acids. CDR3 sequence reads: CASSEAWVTGELFF. The CDR3 nucleotides read TGTGCCAGCAGTGAAGCTTGGGTCACCGGGGAGCTGTTTTTT. Based on the CDR3 plus reference TRBV2 and TRBJ2-2, the full variable domain is EPEVTQTPSHQVTQMGQEVILRCVPISNHLYFYWYRQILGQKVEFLVSFYNNEISEKSEIFDDQFSVERPDGSNFTLKIRSTKLEDSAMYFCASSEAWVTGELFFGEGSRLTVL.

A few counts support this clone. This sequence joins TRBV6-5 and TRBJ1-2; no clear D. The germline gives CDR1 MNHEY, CDR2 SVGAGI. V lost 8 bases and J 0 bases, leaving 7 bases between the germline ends. This CDR3 is 12 amino acids long. In nucleotides, the CDR3 is TGTGCCAGCGGGATTACTAACTATGGCTACACCTTC. Translating gives CASGITNYGYTF.

This chain connects TRBV7-9 to TRBJ2-7; 8 bases agree with TRBD2. The CDR3 has 14 amino acids. Germline V gives CDR1 SEHNR, CDR2 FQNEAQ (reference sequence). V was clipped by 5 bases and J by 4 bases; unmatched bases: 7. The CDR3 loop is CASSPRGGLYEQYF. The CDR3, as DNA: TGTGCCAGCAGCCCCCGGGGGGGACTATACGAGCAGTACTTC.

The rearrangement uses TRBV7-9 and TRBJ1-1; the D gene is possibly TRBD1 (6 bases). The CDR3 totals 14 residues. Trimming shortened V by 3 bases and J by 4 bases, and 12 bases separated the two germline ends. Germline CDR1 SEHNR, CDR2 FQNEAQ (reference sequence). CDR3 sequence: CASSFTRGSTEAFF. The CDR3 DNA reads TGTGCCAGCAGCTTCACCAGGGGAAGCACTGAAGCTTTCTTT.

In nucleotides, the CDR3 is TGTGCCTGGAGTGCCCGAGCTGCCGCTAACTATGGCTACACCTTC. As protein: CAWSARAAANYGYTF. The genes are TRBV30 and TRBJ1-2; no reliable D call. The V gene lost 1 base and the J gene lost 0 bases, with 12 bases spanning the gap. The CDR3 has 15 residues. Germline V gene lookup returns CDR1 GTSNPN and CDR2 SVGIG (reference sequence). Supplemented by reference TRBV30 and TRBJ1-2, the full variable domain reads SQTIHQWPATLVQPVGSPLSLECTVEGTSNPNLYWYRQAAGRGLQLLFYSVGIGQISSEVPQNLSASRPQDRQFILSSKKLLLSDSGFYLCAWSARAAANYGYTFGSGTRLTVV.

This sequence joins TRBV4-1 and TRBJ1-5; D ambiguous. The CDR3 length is 16 residues. Germline CDR1 reads MGHRA; CDR2 reads YSYEKL. Trimming removed 0 bases from V and 6 bases from J, with 15 bases in between. CDR3 protein: CASSQDHHSGIQPQHF. The CDR3 coding sequence is TGCGCCAGCAGCCAAGATCACCACTCCGGCATTCAGCCCCAGCATTTT.

The chain combines TRBV29-1 with TRBJ2-7, with 10 nucleotides matching TRBD2. The CDR3 is made up of 14 amino acids. The V gene's germline CDR1 is SQVTM and CDR2 ANQGSEA. J lost 4 bases, V lost 1 base, and 4 bases had no gene match. CDR3 sequence: CSVEVVSGGYEQYF. The CDR3 DNA follows: TGCAGCGTTGAAGTGGTTAGCGGGGGGTACGAGCAGTACTTC.

This clone was seen only a few times. This chain uses TRBV19 with TRBJ1-2, with D possibly TRBD1 on 6 matching bases. Trimming removed 4 bases from V and 4 bases from J, with 13 bases in between. From germline, CDR1 is LNHDA and CDR2 SQIVND (reference sequence). There are 14 residues in the CDR3. The CDR3 coding sequence is TGTGCCAGTAGTACCCCCGGACAGACCTATGGCTACACCTTC. It encodes CASSTPGQTYGYTF.

The chain is built from TRBV6-5 and TRBJ1-2; unclear D gene. Germline-derived CDR1 and CDR2 are MNHEY and SVGAGI. V gave up 4 bases and J gave up 2 bases, with 14 bases separating them. The CDR3 consists of 15 residues. As DNA, the CDR3 is TGTGCCAGCAGTTCCACTTTAGGCGGAAACTATGGCTACACCTTC. It codes for CASSSTLGGNYGYTF.

The V gene is TRBV6-1, the J gene TRBJ2-7, with TRBD2 as a possible D gene (6 bases). Germline CDR1 and CDR2: MNHNS and SASEGT. The CDR3 covers 14 residues. V was cut by 6 bases and J by 0 bases, with 12 bases left in between. As DNA, the CDR3 is TGTGCCAGCAGACCCGGGGGAATCTCCTACGAGCAGTACTTC. This gives the protein CASRPGGISYEQYF.

Details on this clone: This sample also contains other DNA sequences that code for the same CDR3. CDR3 loop: CASSMAGPYEQYF. CDR3 DNA sequence: TGTGCCAGTAGTATGGCCGGACCCTACGAGCAGTACTTC. This chain joins TRBV19 and TRBJ2-7; the D is unclear. The CDR3 length is 13 residues. Trimming shortened V by 3 bases and J by 2 bases, and 8 bases separated the two germline ends. Germline loops: CDR1 LNHDA, CDR2 SQIVND (reference sequence).

The chain links TRBV5-1 to TRBJ1-1, with D uncertain. The length of the CDR3 is 14 residues. Germline-derived CDR1 and CDR2 are SGHRS and YFSETQ. V was shortened by 0 bases and J by 3 bases, with 9 bases between the two germline ends. The CDR3 is CASSLVGWDTEAFF. CDR3 in DNA: TGCGCCAGCAGCTTGGTGGGCTGGGACACTGAAGCTTTCTTT. Full variable domain (rest looked up from reference TRBV5-1 and TRBJ1-1): KAGVTQTPRYLIKTRGQQVTLSCSPISGHRSVSWYQQTPGQGLQFLFEYFSETQRNKGNFPGRFSGRQFSNSRSEMNVSTLELGDSALYLCASSLVGWDTEAFFGQGTRLTVV.

The chain uses TRBV5-1 and TRBJ2-1; perhaps TRBD1 as D (6 bases). Per germline, CDR1 SGHRS and CDR2 YFSETQ. Trimming left V 0 bases short and J 8 bases short, with 12 bases between. The CDR3 extends over 14 amino acids. CDR3 protein: CASSLGQVGDEQFF. The CDR3 DNA sequence: TGCGCCAGCAGCTTGGGACAGGTTGGGGATGAGCAGTTCTTC.

The chain combines TRBV25-1 with TRBJ2-5, with D perhaps TRBD2 (6 bases). Trimming stripped 8 bases from V and 5 bases from J, with 12 bases between. Germline V CDR1 and CDR2: MGHDK, SYGVNS. The CDR3 length is 12 residues. The CDR3 is CASEGAGETQYF. CDR3 DNA sequence: TGTGCCAGCGAAGGGGCGGGGGAGACCCAGTACTTC.

V gene TRBV9 combines with J gene TRBJ1-2; 9 positions agree with TRBD1. This CDR3 contains 16 residues. CDR1 is SGDLS, CDR2 YYNGEE, per germline. The V segment lost 3 bases and the J segment 5 bases; nucleotides outside the gene matches: 11. CDR3 amino acids: CASSGIRDRERYGYTF. DNA for the CDR3: TGTGCCAGCAGCGGTATCCGGGACAGGGAGCGGTATGGCTACACCTTC.

The CDR3 spells CAITSGPKGETQYF. The CDR3 DNA reads TGTGCCATCACCTCGGGCCCTAAGGGGGAGACCCAGTACTTC. The rearrangement uses TRBV10-3 and TRBJ2-5, with D possibly matching TRBD1 (5 bases). The CDR3 spans 14 residues. Germline CDR1 is ENHRY and CDR2 is SYGVKD. V gave up 7 bases and J gave up 5 bases, with 17 bases separating them.

The J gene is TRBJ1-6, the V gene TRBV2; 11 bases are shared with TRBD1. CDR1 is SNHLY, CDR2 FYNNEI, per germline. The CDR3 is made up of 17 amino acids. The V segment lost 5 bases and the J segment 6 bases; nucleotides outside the gene matches: 9. The CDR3 protein is CASSTRGQGAGNSPLHF. The CDR3 DNA follows: TGTGCCAGCAGTACCCGTGGACAGGGGGCAGGTAATTCACCCCTCCACTTT. Filled out from reference TRBV2 and TRBJ1-6, the complete variable domain reads EPEVTQTPSHQVTQMGQEVILRCVPISNHLYFYWYRQILGQKVEFLVSFYNNEISEKSEIFDDQFSVERPDGSNFTLKIRSTKLEDSAMYFCASSTRGQGAGNSPLHFGNGTRLTVT.